This T cell receptor beta chain was found in a study of cytomegalovirus exposure and HLA in healthy donors. General observations from the study: For most TCR sequences rarity was the rule, although some public TCRs occurred in many donors. It was found in a later analysis that first-cohort TCR clusters tended to co-occur in the 90 to 150 validation repertoires.

The CDR3 totals 16 residues. V was clipped by 6 bases and J by 7 bases; unmatched bases: 14. Looked up from germline, CDR1 is MDHEN and CDR2 is SYDVKM. As regards this clone: What it binds is not known.

Some clones are missing from TCRdb's copy, which holds only in-frame ones; the method was immunoSEQ multiplex PCR. The sample holds some 260,000 clones, over 75% seen once. This receptor was obtained from a man between 18 and 29 years old in good health and CMV-seropositive. Sequencing input: PBMCs. The chain couples TRBV28 to TRBJ1-2; the match to TRBD1 covers 10 bases. The CDR3 sequence: CASSTGTGALNPGYTF. CDR3 sequence (DNA): TGTGCCAGCAGCACCGGGACAGGGGCGCTAAACCCTGGCTACACCTTC.